The 13 T cell receptor beta chains reported below all come from one sample, sequenced in a study of T cell changes during pregnancy in multiple sclerosis. TCRdb's table, derived via immunoSEQ multiplex PCR, lists solely in-frame clones and lacks some. The table includes approximately 83,000 clones, approximately 94% detected once. Source: peripheral blood, taken in the third trimester of pregnancy. The receptors derive from a female donor with multiple sclerosis, enrolled in a pregnancy study.

This clone was counted a single time. The J gene is TRBJ1-4, the V gene TRBV10-3; TRBD1 agrees at 7 bases. Germline assignment: CDR1 ENHRY and CDR2 SYGVKD. After removal of 4 bases from V and 5 bases from J, the junction contained 7 bases not matched to a gene. CDR3 length equals 15 residues. CDR3 sequence: CAISATGTENEKLFF. The CDR3 DNA reads TGTGCCATCAGTGCAACCGGGACAGAAAATGAAAAACTGTTTTTT.

In its sample, this clone was seen once. This chain connects TRBV28 to TRBJ1-2; 7 nucleotides agree with TRBD1. Germline assignment: CDR1 MDHEN and CDR2 SYDVKM. V was clipped by 5 bases and J by 2 bases; unmatched bases: 5. CDR3 length: 14 amino acids. CDR3 residues: CASSPRQGNYGYTF. The DNA of the CDR3 is TGTGCCAGCAGTCCTAGACAGGGAAACTATGGCTACACCTTC.

The chain uses TRBV6-6 and TRBJ2-1; the match to TRBD1 covers 9 bases. The CDR3 consists of 16 residues. The J segment lost 5 bases and the V segment lost 6 bases, leaving 11 bases of the junction unmatched. Germline V gene data show CDR1 as MNHNY and CDR2 as SVGAGI (reference sequence). The CDR3 DNA reads TGTGCCAGCAGATTCCCCCGGGACAGGGCAGACAATGAGCAGTTCTTC. Protein product: CASRFPRDRADNEQFF.

The rearrangement links TRBV2 to TRBJ2-5; D not certain. CDR1 is SNHLY and CDR2 is FYNNEI in the germline V gene. The CDR3 runs to 11 residues. V lost 4 bases and J 5 bases, leaving 5 bases between the germline ends. CDR3 amino acids: CASSVLETQYF. DNA of the CDR3: TGTGCCAGCAGTGTTCTGGAGACCCAGTACTTC.

In nucleotides, the CDR3 is TGTGCCAGCAGTTTAAATGGGCTGGTGGGGACTAGCGGGCTGAACACCGGGGAGCTGTTTTTT. The encoded protein is CASSLNGLVGTSGLNTGELFF. J is TRBJ2-2 and V is TRBV27, with 12 bases lining up with TRBD2. Per the germline V gene, CDR1 is MNHEY and CDR2 is SMNVEV (reference sequence). This CDR3 spans 21 amino acids. V shed 2 bases, J shed 1 base, and the junction held 14 bases outside the gene matches.

This chain links TRBV4-3 with TRBJ2-7, with 10 bases fitting TRBD2. Unmatched junction bases numbered 10, after V lost 0 bases and J lost 2 bases. Germline V gene lookup returns CDR1 LGHNA and CDR2 YSLEER. The CDR3 covers 18 residues. Here the CDR3 reads CASSQEGPSSGSTYEQYF. CDR3 bases: TGCGCCAGCAGCCAAGAGGGGCCCTCTAGCGGGAGTACCTACGAGCAGTACTTC.

V gene TRBV19 combines with J gene TRBJ2-5; a possible D gene is TRBD1 (5 bases). The CDR3 length is 13 residues. Germline V gene sequence: CDR1 LNHDA, CDR2 SQIVND (reference sequence). Trimming left V 6 bases short and J 5 bases short, with 13 bases between. CDR3 nucleotide sequence: TGTGCCAGTAGGTCGCAGGGCACGGAGACCCAGTACTTC. It codes for CASRSQGTETQYF.

The chain has TRBV28 and TRBJ2-7; the D gene is possibly TRBD1 (5 bases). The CDR3 extends over 14 amino acids. From germline, CDR1 is MDHEN and CDR2 SYDVKM. V lost 9 bases and J lost 2, with 17 bases in between. CDR3 sequence reads: CASSSRQGTYEQYF. The DNA for the CDR3 is TGTGCCAGTTCCTCCCGGCAGGGTACCTACGAGCAGTACTTC.

V and J are TRBV5-1 and TRBJ2-7; no clear D. Trimming shortened V by 0 bases and J by 2 bases, and 9 bases separated the two germline ends. The CDR3 has 14 residues. Germline CDR1 reads SGHRS; CDR2 reads YFSETQ. Here the CDR3 reads CASSLGVGPYEQYF. CDR3 nucleotides: TGCGCCAGCAGCTTGGGTGTTGGCCCCTACGAGCAGTACTTC.

V usage is TRBV29-1 and J usage is TRBJ2-7; 7 bases fit TRBD2. Trimming at V came to 5 bases and at J to 3 bases, leaving 10 bases not matched to a gene. Germline lookup yields CDR1 SQVTM and CDR2 ANQGSEA. The CDR3 has 14 residues. The CDR3 coding sequence is TGCAGCGTTCGGATCGGGGGGATATTCTACGAGCAGTACTTC. Residues: CSVRIGGIFYEQYF.

In nucleotides, the CDR3 is TGTGCCAGCAGCCAAGTTGCTGGTAGCACTGAAGCTTTCTTT. Its translation: CASSQVAGSTEAFF. The chain combines TRBV7-9 with TRBJ1-1; no firm D call. Germline loops: CDR1 SEHNR, CDR2 FQNEAQ (reference sequence). V was trimmed by 5 bases and J by 4 bases, leaving 14 bases between them. The CDR3 is 14 residues long.

V gene TRBV5-6 combines with J gene TRBJ1-3, with D hard to call. The CDR3 is 14 residues long. Germline-derived CDR1 and CDR2 are SGHDT and YYEEEE. Deletions cut 4 bases from V and 4 bases from J, with 12 bases between. The chain's CDR3 is CASSGYSGGNTIYF. The CDR3 nucleotides are TGTGCCAGCAGCGGGTACAGTGGGGGAAACACCATATATTTT.

About this clone: One end of the junction fails to match germline, which may point to a read error. The chain combines TRBV7-7 with TRBJ2-2; the match to TRBD1 covers 9 bases. The CDR3 loop spans 18 amino acids. The germline V gene has CDR1 SSHAT and CDR2 FNYEAQ (reference sequence). The CDR3 region is CASSPNPGQGSITGELFF. In DNA form, the CDR3 reads TGTGCTAGCAGCCCGAACCCGGGACAGGGAAGTATAACCGGGGAGCTGTTTTTT.